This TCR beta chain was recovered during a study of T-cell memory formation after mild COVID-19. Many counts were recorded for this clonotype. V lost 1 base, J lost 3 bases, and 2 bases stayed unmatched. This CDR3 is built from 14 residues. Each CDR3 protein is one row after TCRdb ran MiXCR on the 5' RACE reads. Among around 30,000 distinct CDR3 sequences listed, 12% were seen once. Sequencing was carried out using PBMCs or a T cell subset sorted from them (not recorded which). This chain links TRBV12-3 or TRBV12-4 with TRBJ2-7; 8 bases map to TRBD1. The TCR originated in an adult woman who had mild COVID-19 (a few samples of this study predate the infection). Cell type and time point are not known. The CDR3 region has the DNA TGTGCCAGCAGTTTAGGAGGACAGGGCTACGAGCAGTACTTC. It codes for CASSLGGQGYEQYF.